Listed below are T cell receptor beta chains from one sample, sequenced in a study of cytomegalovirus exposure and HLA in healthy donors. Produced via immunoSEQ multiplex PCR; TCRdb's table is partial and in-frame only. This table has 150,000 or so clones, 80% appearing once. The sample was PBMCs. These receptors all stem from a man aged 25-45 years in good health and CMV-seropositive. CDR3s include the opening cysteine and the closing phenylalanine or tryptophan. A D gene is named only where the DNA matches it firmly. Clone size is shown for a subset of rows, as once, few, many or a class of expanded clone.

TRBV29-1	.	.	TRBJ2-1	CSVEAKTYNEQFF	TGCAGCGTCGAGGCGAAAACCTACAATGAGCAGTTCTTC
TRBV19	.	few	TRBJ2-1	CASSTGTGPQFF	TGTGCCAGTAGTACTGGGACTGGGCCGCAGTTCTTC
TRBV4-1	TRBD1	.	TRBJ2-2	CANSPPGQGSTGELFF	TGCGCCAACAGCCCACCGGGACAGGGGTCCACCGGGGAGCTGTTTTTT
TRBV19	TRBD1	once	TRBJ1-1	CASSTGQGSPEAFF	TGTGCCAGTAGTACAGGACAGGGGAGCCCTGAAGCTTTCTTT
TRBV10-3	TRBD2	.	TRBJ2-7	CAISDNTGTSGRIPYEQYF	TGTGCCATCAGTGATAATACCGGGACTAGCGGGAGAATACCCTACGAGCAGTACTTC
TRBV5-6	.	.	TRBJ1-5	CASILDRNSNQPQHF	TGTGCCAGCATCCTAGACAGAAATAGCAATCAGCCCCAGCATTTT
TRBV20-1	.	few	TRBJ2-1	CSAREGGEQFF	TGCAGTGCTAGAGAAGGAGGTGAGCAGTTCTTC
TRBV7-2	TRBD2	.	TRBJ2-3	CASSLDVSGSADTQYF	TGTGCCAGCAGCTTAGATGTTAGCGGGAGTGCAGATACGCAGTATTTT
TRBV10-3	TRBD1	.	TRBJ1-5	CATVQGSDQPQHF	TGTGCCACGGTACAGGGGAGTGACCAGCCCCAGCATTTT
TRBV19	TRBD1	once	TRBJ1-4	CASSADRLNEKLFF	TGTGCCAGTAGTGCGGACAGGTTAAATGAAAAACTGTTTTTT
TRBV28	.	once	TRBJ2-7	CASSLRGISYEQYF	TGTGCCAGCAGTTTACGAGGGATCTCCTACGAGCAGTACTTC
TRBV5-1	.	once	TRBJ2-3	CASRDSTSTDTQYF	TGCGCCAGCAGGGACAGCACTAGCACAGATACGCAGTATTTT
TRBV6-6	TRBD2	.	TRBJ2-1	CASSGGSLPEQFF	TGTGCCAGCAGTGGCGGGAGTCTGCCTGAGCAGTTCTTC
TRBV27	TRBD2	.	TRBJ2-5	CASSTRNPASGSSYLETQYF	TGTGCCAGCAGTACCCGAAATCCGGCTAGCGGGAGTAGTTATTTAGAGACCCAGTACTTC
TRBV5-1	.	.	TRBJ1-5	CASSLEGRAAGQPQHF	TGCGCCAGCAGCTTGGAGGGCAGGGCCGCCGGTCAGCCCCAGCATTTT
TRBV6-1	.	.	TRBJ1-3	CASSDPTETGNTIYF	TGTGCCAGCAGTGACCCGACAGAAACTGGAAACACCATATATTTT
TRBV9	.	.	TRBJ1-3	CASSVAPGSGNTIYF	TGTGCCAGCAGCGTAGCACCGGGCTCTGGAAACACCATATATTTT
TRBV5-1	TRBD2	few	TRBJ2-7	CASRREGGTYEQYF	TGCGCCAGCAGGCGGGAGGGAGGCACCTACGAGCAGTACTTC
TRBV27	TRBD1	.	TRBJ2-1	CASSFRTGDGNEQFF	TGTGCCAGCAGTTTCCGGACAGGGGACGGCAATGAGCAGTTCTTC
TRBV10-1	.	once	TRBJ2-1	CASGRGSYNEQFF	TGCGCCAGCGGTAGGGGGTCCTACAATGAGCAGTTCTTC
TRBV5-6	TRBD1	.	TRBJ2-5	CASSFRTGVETQYF	TGTGCCAGCAGCTTCCGGACAGGGGTTGAGACCCAGTACTTC
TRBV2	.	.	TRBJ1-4	CASLREKNEKLFF	TGTGCCAGCCTACGTGAAAAGAATGAAAAACTGTTTTTT
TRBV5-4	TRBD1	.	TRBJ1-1	CASSFRDSEAFF	TGTGCCAGCAGCTTCCGGGACAGCGAGGCTTTCTTT
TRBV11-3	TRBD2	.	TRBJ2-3	CASSLAGGSTDTQYF	TGTGCCAGCAGCTTAGCGGGAGGAAGCACAGATACGCAGTATTTT
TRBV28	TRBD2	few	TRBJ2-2	CASSPPGLAGFFGELFF	TGTGCCAGCAGCCCTCCGGGACTAGCGGGATTCTTCGGGGAGCTGTTTTTT
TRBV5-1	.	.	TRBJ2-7	CASSRRNRGYEQYF	TGCGCCAGCAGCCGCAGGAATAGGGGCTACGAGCAGTACTTC
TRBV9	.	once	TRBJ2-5	CASSVAHPGSGQETQYF	TGTGCCAGCAGCGTAGCCCACCCGGGAAGCGGCCAAGAGACCCAGTACTTC
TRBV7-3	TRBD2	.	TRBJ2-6	CASSLQAGGSGANVLTF	TGTGCCAGCAGCTTACAAGCGGGAGGCTCTGGGGCCAACGTCCTGACTTTC
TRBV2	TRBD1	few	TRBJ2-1	CASQEAGGGEQFF	TGTGCCAGTCAGGAGGCAGGGGGCGGTGAGCAGTTCTTC
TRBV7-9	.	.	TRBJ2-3	CASRTRQIDTQYF	TGTGCCAGCAGGACTAGACAGATAGATACGCAGTATTTT
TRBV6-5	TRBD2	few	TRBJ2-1	CASSRTRGWNEQFF	TGTGCCAGCAGCCGGACTAGAGGATGGAATGAGCAGTTCTTC
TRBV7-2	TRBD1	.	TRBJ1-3	CASSFDGQGYSTIYF	TGTGCCAGCAGCTTTGACGGACAGGGGTATAGCACCATATATTTT
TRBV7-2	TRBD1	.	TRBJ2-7	CASSLVGQGVNEQYF	TGTGCCAGCAGCTTAGTGGGACAGGGGGTCAACGAGCAGTACTTC
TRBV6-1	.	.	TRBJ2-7	CASSEAGTQLYEQYF	TGTGCCAGCAGTGAGGCCGGGACACAACTTTACGAGCAGTACTTC
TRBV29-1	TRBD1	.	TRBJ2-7	CSVGTDPNYEQYF	TGCAGCGTAGGGACAGACCCAAACTACGAGCAGTACTTC
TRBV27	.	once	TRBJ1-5	CASSLQGQGQPQHF	TGTGCCAGCAGTTTACAGGGTCAGGGTCAGCCCCAGCATTTT
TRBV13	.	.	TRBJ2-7	CASSLGGSYEQYF	TGTGCCAGCAGCTTAGGAGGGAGCTACGAGCAGTACTTC
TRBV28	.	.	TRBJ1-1	CASSWYAGAHEAFF	TGTGCCAGCAGTTGGTATGCGGGGGCGCATGAAGCTTTCTTT
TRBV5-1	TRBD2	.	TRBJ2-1	CASRLAGGTNEQFF	TGCGCCAGCAGGCTAGCGGGAGGAACGAATGAGCAGTTCTTC
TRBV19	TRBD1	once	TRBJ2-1	CASSNRGTAPGPQDEQFF	TGTGCCAGTAGTAACCGAGGGACAGCGCCTGGACCGCAGGATGAGCAGTTCTTC
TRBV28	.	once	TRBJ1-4	CASSRFGEGLTNEKLFF	TGTGCCAGCAGCCGCTTCGGGGAAGGCTTGACTAATGAAAAACTGTTTTTT
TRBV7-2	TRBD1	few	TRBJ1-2	CASSLGTDPGYGYTF	TGTGCCAGCAGCCTCGGGACAGACCCAGGGTATGGCTACACCTTC
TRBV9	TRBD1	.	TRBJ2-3	CASSVRDRATDTQYF	TGTGCCAGCAGCGTCCGGGACAGGGCCACAGATACGCAGTATTTT
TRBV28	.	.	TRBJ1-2	CASSFLPITIDGYTF	TGTGCCAGCAGTTTCTTACCCATAACTATAGATGGCTACACCTTC
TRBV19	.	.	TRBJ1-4	CASSIRGVGLEDSKLFF	TGTGCCAGTAGTATACGGGGAGTCGGGCTGGAAGACTCAAAACTGTTTTTT
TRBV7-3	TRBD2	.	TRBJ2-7	CASSLTGGSVDEQYF	TGTGCCAGCAGCTTAACGGGCGGGAGTGTCGACGAGCAGTACTTC
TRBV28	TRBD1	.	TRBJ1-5	CASSLRTGRVQPQHF	TGTGCCAGCAGTCTCCGGACAGGGCGGGTTCAGCCCCAGCATTTT
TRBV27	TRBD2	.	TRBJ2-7	CASSTTSGAREQYF	TGTGCCAGCAGTACGACTAGCGGGGCCCGCGAGCAGTACTTC
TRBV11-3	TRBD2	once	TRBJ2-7	CASSLGLAGEQYF	TGTGCCAGCAGCTTAGGACTAGCAGGCGAGCAGTACTTC
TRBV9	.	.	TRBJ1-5	CASSVSGVDNQPQHF	TGTGCCAGCAGCGTATCCGGGGTCGACAATCAGCCCCAGCATTTT
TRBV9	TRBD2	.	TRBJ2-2	CASSVQTSGRVTGELFF	TGTGCCAGCAGCGTACAGACTAGCGGGAGGGTCACCGGGGAGCTGTTTTTT
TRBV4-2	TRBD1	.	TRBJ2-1	CASSQETGGNEQFF	TGTGCCAGCAGCCAAGAGACAGGGGGAAATGAGCAGTTCTTC
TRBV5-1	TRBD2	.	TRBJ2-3	CASSLPASGPVDTQYF	TGCGCCAGCAGCTTGCCCGCTAGCGGGCCGGTAGATACGCAGTATTTT
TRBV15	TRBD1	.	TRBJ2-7	CATSRTPGQSYEQYF	TGTGCCACCAGCAGAACGCCGGGACAGTCCTACGAGCAGTACTTC
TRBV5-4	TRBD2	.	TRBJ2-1	CASSLEASGSYNEQFF	TGTGCCAGCAGCTTGGAGGCTAGCGGTTCCTACAATGAGCAGTTCTTC
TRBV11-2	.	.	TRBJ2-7	CASSGQGGARQEQYF	TGTGCCAGCAGCGGTCAAGGAGGGGCCCGCCAAGAGCAGTACTTC
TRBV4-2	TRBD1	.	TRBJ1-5	CASSPTLGGPGVYSNQPQHF	TGTGCCAGCAGCCCTACACTAGGGGGCCCAGGGGTTTATAGCAATCAGCCCCAGCATTTT
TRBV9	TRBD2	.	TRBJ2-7	CASSVVPGLAGGSNDEQYF	TGTGCCAGCAGCGTAGTACCGGGACTAGCGGGAGGCTCGAACGACGAGCAGTACTTC